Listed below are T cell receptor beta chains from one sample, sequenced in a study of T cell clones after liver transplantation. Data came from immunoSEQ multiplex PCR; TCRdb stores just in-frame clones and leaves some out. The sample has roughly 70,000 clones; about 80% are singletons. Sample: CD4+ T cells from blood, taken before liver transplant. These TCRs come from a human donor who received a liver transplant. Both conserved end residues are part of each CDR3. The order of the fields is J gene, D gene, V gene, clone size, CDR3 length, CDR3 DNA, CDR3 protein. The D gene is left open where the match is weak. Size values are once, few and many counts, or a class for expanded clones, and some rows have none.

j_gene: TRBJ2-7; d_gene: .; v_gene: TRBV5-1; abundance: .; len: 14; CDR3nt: TGCGCCAGCAGCCCCTCAGAGGGAAACTACGAGCAGTACTTC; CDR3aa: CASSPSEGNYEQYF
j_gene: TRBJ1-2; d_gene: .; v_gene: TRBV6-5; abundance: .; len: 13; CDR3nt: TGTGCCAGCAGTTACGGGCAGGCGGGGGGCTACACCTTC; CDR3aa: CASSYGQAGGYTF
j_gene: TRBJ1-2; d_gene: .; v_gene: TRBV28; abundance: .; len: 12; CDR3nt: TGTGCCAGCGAAGGGACGAACGATGGCTACACCTTC; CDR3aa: CASEGTNDGYTF
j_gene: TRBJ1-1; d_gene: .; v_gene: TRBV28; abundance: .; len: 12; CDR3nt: TGTGCCAGCAGTCTAAACATTTACCAAGCTTTCTTT; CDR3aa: CASSLNIYQAFF
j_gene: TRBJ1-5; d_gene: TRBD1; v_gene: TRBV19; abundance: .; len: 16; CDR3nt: TGTGCCAGTAGTATAAGGGCAGGGGGTAGCAATCAGCCCCAGCATTTT; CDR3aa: CASSIRAGGSNQPQHF
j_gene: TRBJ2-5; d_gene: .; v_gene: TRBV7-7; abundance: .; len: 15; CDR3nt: TGTGCTAGCAGCTTACAGGGGGGGGACGGAGAGACCCAGTACTTC; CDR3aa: CASSLQGGDGETQYF
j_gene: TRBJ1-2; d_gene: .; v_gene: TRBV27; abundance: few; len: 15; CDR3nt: TGTGCCAGCAGCTTAAAGGGACGGCCAGTCGGTGGCTACACCTTC; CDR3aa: CASSLKGRPVGGYTF
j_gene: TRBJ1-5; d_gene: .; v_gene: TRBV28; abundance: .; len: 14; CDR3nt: TGTGCCAGCAGGGCCGGACGGGGTGGGCAGCCCCAGCATTTT; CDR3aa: CASRAGRGGQPQHF
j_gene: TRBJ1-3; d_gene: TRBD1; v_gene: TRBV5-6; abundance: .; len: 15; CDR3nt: TGTGCCAGCAGGCTTACCGGGACAGTTGGAAACACCATATATTTT; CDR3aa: CASRLTGTVGNTIYF
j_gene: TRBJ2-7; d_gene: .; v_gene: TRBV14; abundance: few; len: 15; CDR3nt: TGTGCCAGCAGCCAAGATACCGGGAGTCTTAGAGAGCAGTACTTC; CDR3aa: CASSQDTGSLREQYF
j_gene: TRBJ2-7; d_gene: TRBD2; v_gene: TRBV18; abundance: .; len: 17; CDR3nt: TGTGCCAGCTCACCACGACTAGCGGGAGGGGGCGGCGACGAGCAGTACTTC; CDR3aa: CASSPRLAGGGGDEQYF
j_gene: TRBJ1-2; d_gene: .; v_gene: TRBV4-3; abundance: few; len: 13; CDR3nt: TGCGCCAGCAGCCAAGATAGGGCAGAAGGCTACACCTTC; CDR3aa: CASSQDRAEGYTF
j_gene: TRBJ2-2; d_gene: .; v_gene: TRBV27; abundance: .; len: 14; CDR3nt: TGTGCCAGCAGTCTCCGACCGAACACCGGGGAGCTGTTTTTT; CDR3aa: CASSLRPNTGELFF
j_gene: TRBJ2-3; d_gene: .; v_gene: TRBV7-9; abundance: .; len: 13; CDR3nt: TGTGCCAGCACCCAGGGAGGAGCAGATACGCAGTATTTT; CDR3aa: CASTQGGADTQYF
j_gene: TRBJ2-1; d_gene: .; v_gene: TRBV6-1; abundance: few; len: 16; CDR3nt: TGTGCCAGCAGTGCCAGTGTCCAGGCGCCCTACAATGAGCAGTTCTTC; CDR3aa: CASSASVQAPYNEQFF
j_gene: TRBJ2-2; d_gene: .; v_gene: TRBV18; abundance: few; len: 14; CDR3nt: TGTGCCAGCTCACCACTATTGGACACCGGGGAGCTGTTTTTT; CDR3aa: CASSPLLDTGELFF
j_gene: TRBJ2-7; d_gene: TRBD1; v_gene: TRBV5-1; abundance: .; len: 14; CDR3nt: TGCGCCAGCAGATTTCGGGACAGCGCCTACGAGCAGTACTTC; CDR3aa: CASRFRDSAYEQYF
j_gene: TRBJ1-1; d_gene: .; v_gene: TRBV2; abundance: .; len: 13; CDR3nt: TGTGCCAGCGGGGCAGGGAGGGGCGCTGAAGCTTTCTTT; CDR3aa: CASGAGRGAEAFF
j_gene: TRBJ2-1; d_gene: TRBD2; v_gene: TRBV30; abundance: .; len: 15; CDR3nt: TGTGCCTGGAGTCGACTAGCGGGAGAGGGCAATGAGCAGTTCTTC; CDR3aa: CAWSRLAGEGNEQFF
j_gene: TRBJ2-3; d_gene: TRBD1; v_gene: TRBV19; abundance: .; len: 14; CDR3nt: TGTGCCAGTAGTCCCCGAGGGGGCAGGGATACGCAGTATTTT; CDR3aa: CASSPRGGRDTQYF
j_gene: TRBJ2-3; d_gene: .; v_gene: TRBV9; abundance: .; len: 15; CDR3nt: TGTGCCAGCAGCGTACTGGACTCGAGCGCAGATACGCAGTATTTT; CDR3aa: CASSVLDSSADTQYF
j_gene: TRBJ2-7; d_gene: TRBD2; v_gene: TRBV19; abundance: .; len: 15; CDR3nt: TGTGCCAGTAGTATGAAGGGGACTAGCGGGAACGAGCAGTACTTC; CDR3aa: CASSMKGTSGNEQYF
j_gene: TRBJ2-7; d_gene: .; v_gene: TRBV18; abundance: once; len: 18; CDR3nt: TGTGCCAGCTCACCACCGGGGAGGGGCAAGGGGGCAAGCTACGAGCAGTACTTC; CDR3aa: CASSPPGRGKGASYEQYF
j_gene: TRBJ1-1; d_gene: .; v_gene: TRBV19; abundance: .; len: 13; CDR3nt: TGTGCCAGTAGTATAGGCGGGGGCACTGAAGCTTTCTTT; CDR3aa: CASSIGGGTEAFF
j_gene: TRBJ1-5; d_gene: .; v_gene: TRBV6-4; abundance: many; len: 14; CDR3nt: TGTGCCAGCAGGTCCGATTATAGCAATCAGCCCCAGCATTTT; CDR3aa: CASRSDYSNQPQHF
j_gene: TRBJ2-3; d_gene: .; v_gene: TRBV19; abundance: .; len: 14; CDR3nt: TGTGCCAGTCATACCGGGACCCGCACAGATACGCAGTATTTT; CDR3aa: CASHTGTRTDTQYF
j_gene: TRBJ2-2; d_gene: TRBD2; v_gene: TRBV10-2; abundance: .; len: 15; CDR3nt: TGCGCCAGCAGTGGTAGCGGGAGATACACCGGGGAGCTGTTTTTT; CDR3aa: CASSGSGRYTGELFF
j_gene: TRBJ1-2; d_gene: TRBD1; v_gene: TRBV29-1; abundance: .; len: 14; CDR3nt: TGCAGCGTTGAAGAGAGGGGGCCCCTCTATGGCTACACCTTC; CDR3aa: CSVEERGPLYGYTF
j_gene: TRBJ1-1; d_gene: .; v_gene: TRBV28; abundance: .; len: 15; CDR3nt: TGTGCCAGCAGTCCCGGAGGGGTTGGGGACACTGAAGCTTTCTTT; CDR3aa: CASSPGGVGDTEAFF
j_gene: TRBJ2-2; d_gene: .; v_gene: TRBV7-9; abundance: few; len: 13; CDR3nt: TGTGCCAGCAGCCCTCAGGGAATCGGGGAGCTGTTTTTT; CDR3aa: CASSPQGIGELFF
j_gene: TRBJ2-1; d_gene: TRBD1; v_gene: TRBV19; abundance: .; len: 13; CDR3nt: TGTGCCAGTAAAGGACAGGCATACAATGAGCAGTTCTTC; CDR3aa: CASKGQAYNEQFF
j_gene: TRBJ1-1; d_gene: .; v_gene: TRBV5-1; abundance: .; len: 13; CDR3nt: TGCGCCAGCAGCTTACGGGGGAACACTGAAGCTTTCTTT; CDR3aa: CASSLRGNTEAFF
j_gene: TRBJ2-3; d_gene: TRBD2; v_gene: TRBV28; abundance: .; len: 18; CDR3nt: TGTGCCAGCAGTTTAGATCCCTCGACTAGCGGGCCAGGGGGTACGCAGTATTTT; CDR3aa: CASSLDPSTSGPGGTQYF
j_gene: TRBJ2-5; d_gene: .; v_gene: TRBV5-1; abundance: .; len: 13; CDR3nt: TGCGCCAGCGCGACGGGAGCAACTGAGACCCAGTACTTC; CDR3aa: CASATGATETQYF
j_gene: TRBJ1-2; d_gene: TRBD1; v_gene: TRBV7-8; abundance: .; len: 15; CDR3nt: TGTGCCAGCAGCCGAAGGGACAGGGCTTCCGATGGCTACACCTTC; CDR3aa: CASSRRDRASDGYTF
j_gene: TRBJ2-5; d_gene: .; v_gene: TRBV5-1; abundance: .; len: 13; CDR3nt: TGCGCCAGCAGCTTGACAGTGGAGGAGACCCAGTACTTC; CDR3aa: CASSLTVEETQYF
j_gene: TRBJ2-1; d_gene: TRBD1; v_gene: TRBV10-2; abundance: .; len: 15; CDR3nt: TGCGCCAGCAGAAAGAGGGCGGACAGGGTAGCTGAGCAGTTCTTC; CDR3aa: CASRKRADRVAEQFF
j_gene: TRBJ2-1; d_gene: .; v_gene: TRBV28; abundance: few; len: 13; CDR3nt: TGTGCCAGCAGTGGGACTCCGCTAGATGAGCAGTTCTTC; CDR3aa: CASSGTPLDEQFF
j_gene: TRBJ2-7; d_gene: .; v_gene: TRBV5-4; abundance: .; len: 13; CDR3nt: TGTGCCAGCAGCCCGAAGGGGCCCTACGAGCAGTACTTC; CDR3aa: CASSPKGPYEQYF
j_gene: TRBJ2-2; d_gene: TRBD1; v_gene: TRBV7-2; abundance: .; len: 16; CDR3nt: TGTGCCAGCAGCCCGGACAGGGCACGGAGGACCGGGGAGCTGTTTTTT; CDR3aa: CASSPDRARRTGELFF